This TCR beta chain stems from a study of cytomegalovirus exposure and HLA in healthy donors. Amplification used 60 Vbeta primers and 13 Jbeta primers. Sequencing was performed with immunoSEQ multiplex PCR; in TCRdb, only in-frame clones are kept and a portion is missing. This table holds around 190,000 clones, roughly 78% found once. The CDR3 runs 15 residues. CDR1 is MNHNS and CDR2 is SASEGT in the germline V gene. V dropped 1 base and J dropped 3; count of bases not matched to a gene: 2. The V and J genes are TRBV6-1 and TRBJ2-7, with 11 bases fitting TRBD2. The sequenced sample was PBMCs. The receptor comes from a woman in her 30s in good health and CMV-seropositive. The CDR3 nucleotides read TGTGCCAGCAGTGAAGGGACTAGCGGGCGCTACGAGCAGTACTTC. Protein product: CASSEGTSGRYEQYF.